Below, 18 T cell receptor beta chains from the same sample are listed, as sequenced in a study of radiotherapy plus CTLA-4 blockade in lung cancer. Profiling relied on immunoSEQ multiplex PCR, and the TCRdb table lists in-frame clones only, not all of them. There are about 85,000 clones in the sample; approximately 83% occur only once, and 2% to 2.5% lies in the top ten. The material was peripheral blood, obtained from a patient treated with radiotherapy plus ipilimumab. The receptors here all came from a human donor with non-small cell lung cancer who had a partial response to radiotherapy plus ipilimumab.

The chain carries TRBV25-1 and TRBJ1-3; TRBD1 aligns across 7 bases. The junction had 4 bases not matched to a gene; V was cut back by 2 bases and J by 0 bases. Germline V gene lookup returns CDR1 MGHDK and CDR2 SYGVNS. The CDR3 is made up of 16 amino acids. For the CDR3, the DNA is TGTGCCAGCAGTGAAGGGACAGCCCGCTCTGGAAACACCATATATTTT. This codes for CASSEGTARSGNTIYF.

The chain recombines TRBV28 with TRBJ2-2; 11 positions match TRBD1. Trimming at V came to 0 bases and at J to 3 bases, leaving 3 bases not matched to a gene. CDR1 and CDR2 (germline): MDHEN, SYDVKM. There are 17 residues in the CDR3. For the CDR3, the DNA is TGTGCCAGCAGTTTATGGTCGGGACAGGGGGACACCGGGGAGCTGTTTTTT. Translated: CASSLWSGQGDTGELFF. Combining the CDR3 with reference TRBV28 and TRBJ2-2 gives the whole variable domain DVKVTQSSRYLVKRTGEKVFLECVQDMDHENMFWYRQDPGLGLRLIYFSYDVKMKEKGDIPEGYSVSREKKERFSLILESASTNQTSMYLCASSLWSGQGDTGELFFGEGSRLTVL.

The V call is TRBV9, the J call TRBJ1-2; 9 nucleotides match TRBD1. V lost 4 bases and J lost 4; bases outside the gene matches: 8. Germline V gene sequence: CDR1 SGDLS, CDR2 YYNGEE. This CDR3 region has 15 residues. CDR3 in amino acids: CASSRGQGGGYGYTF. The CDR3 DNA follows: TGTGCCAGCAGCCGGGGACAGGGCGGGGGCTATGGCTACACCTTC.

The chain combines TRBV19 with TRBJ2-3; 8 nucleotides align to TRBD2. This CDR3 has 14 residues. The ends lost 6 bases at V and 1 base at J; junction bases unmatched: 3. CDR1 LNHDA and CDR2 SQIVND come from the germline V gene (reference sequence). This CDR3 is CASRAAGGTDTQYF. The CDR3 DNA is TGTGCCAGTAGGGCAGCGGGAGGCACAGATACGCAGTATTTT.

The chain has TRBV9 and TRBJ1-1; the D gene is possibly TRBD1 (6 bases). Trimming cost V 4 bases and J 6 bases, with 13 bases left between them. CDR1 and CDR2 from the germline V gene are SGDLS and YYNGEE. This CDR3 spans 13 amino acids. CDR3 DNA: TGTGCCAGCAGCCCCACAGGGCGGGCTGAAGCTTTCTTT. Its protein is CASSPTGRAEAFF.

This clone was observed a single time. This rearrangement joins TRBV7-3 to TRBJ2-1; TRBD2 matches 11 bases. Germline trimming cut 1 base from V and 7 bases from J; bases unmatched to any gene: 15. Germline V gives CDR1 SGHTA, CDR2 FQGTGA. CDR3 size: 19 residues. The CDR3 nucleotides read TGTGCCAGCAGCTTAAAACGGGACAGAACTAGCGGGAGAAGGAATGAGCAGTTCTTC. The encoded protein is CASSLKRDRTSGRRNEQFF.

The chain joins TRBV10-3 to TRBJ2-3; TRBD1 agrees at 8 bases. The CDR3 extends over 15 amino acids. CDR1 ENHRY and CDR2 SYGVKD come from the germline V gene. The junction had 7 bases not matched to a gene; V was cut back by 6 bases and J by 2 bases. This CDR3 reads CAIRSGQALTDTQYF. The DNA for the CDR3 is TGTGCCATCAGATCGGGACAGGCCCTCACAGATACGCAGTATTTT.

The chain uses TRBV5-1 and TRBJ1-2, with D possibly TRBD1 on 6 matching bases. Trimming removed 4 bases at V and 4 bases at J, with 14 bases between. CDR1 SGHRS and CDR2 YFSETQ come from the germline V gene. This CDR3 is 14 amino acids long. CDR3 DNA sequence: TGCGCCAGCAGCCCCCGGACAGTAGGCTATGGCTACACCTTC. Its translation: CASSPRTVGYGYTF.

V is TRBV5-1 and J is TRBJ1-1; D uncertain. From germline, CDR1 is SGHRS and CDR2 YFSETQ. The CDR3 spans 15 residues. The V end was cut by 0 bases, the J end by 6 bases, with 15 bases between. The CDR3: CASSLDPGWKAEAFF. CDR3 in DNA: TGCGCCAGCAGCTTGGACCCGGGGTGGAAGGCTGAAGCTTTCTTT.

The chain uses TRBV30 and TRBJ2-1, with TRBD1 as a possible D gene (6 bases). CDR1 and CDR2 (germline): GTSNPN, SVGIG (reference sequence). This CDR3 spans 13 amino acids. Deletions cut 5 bases from V and 7 bases from J, with 15 bases between. The CDR3 spells CAWEARQGNEQFF. In nucleotides, the CDR3 is TGTGCCTGGGAGGCTCGGCAGGGGAATGAGCAGTTCTTC.

This clone occurred a few times. V usage is TRBV19 and J usage is TRBJ2-7; D is undetermined. The CDR3 covers 12 residues. V was trimmed by 2 bases and J by 5 bases, leaving 7 bases between them. CDR1 is LNHDA, CDR2 SQIVND, per germline (reference sequence). CDR3 sequence reads: CASSINSHEQYV. CDR3 nucleotides: TGTGCCAGTAGTATAAACAGCCACGAGCAGTACGTC.

This clone was seen a few times. V and J are TRBV5-4 and TRBJ2-2, with 12 nucleotides matching TRBD2. Germline CDR1 is SGHNT and CDR2 is YYREEE (reference sequence). This CDR3 is 16 amino acids long. With 0 bases clipped from V and 6 bases from J, the junction kept 3 bases outside the gene matches. The CDR3 sequence is CASSLGLAGASGELFF. The DNA for the CDR3 is TGTGCCAGCAGCTTGGGACTAGCGGGAGCGTCCGGGGAGCTGTTTTTT.

The J gene is TRBJ2-7, the V gene TRBV5-4; TRBD1 aligns across 8 bases. There are 14 residues in the CDR3. Losses at the gene ends were 4 bases for V and 3 bases for J; bases not matched to a gene: 6. Germline V gene lookup returns CDR1 SGHNT and CDR2 YYREEE (reference sequence). The CDR3 region has the DNA TGTGCCAGCAGCCAGGGACAGGACCACTACGAGCAGTACTTC. Translated: CASSQGQDHYEQYF. The variable domain in full, with the rest retrieved from reference TRBV5-4 and TRBJ2-7, is ETGVTQSPTHLIKTRGQQVTLRCSSQSGHNTVSWYQQALGQGPQFIFQYYREEENGRGNFPPRFSGLQFPNYSSELNVNALELDDSALYLCASSQGQDHYEQYFGPGTRLTVT.

The rearrangement joins TRBV7-2 to TRBJ1-1; the match to TRBD1 covers 7 bases. Germline assignment: CDR1 SGHTA and CDR2 FQGNSA. The ends lost 5 bases at V and 12 bases at J; junction bases unmatched: 9. CDR3 length: 12 residues. CDR3 coding DNA: TGTGCCAGCAGCCCGTACGGGACAGTTCCTTTCTTT. Translating gives CASSPYGTVPFF.

The V and J genes are TRBV9 and TRBJ2-1; TRBD1 matches 9 bases. The CDR3 length is 15 residues. The germline V gene encodes CDR1 SGDLS and CDR2 YYNGEE. The trim removed 2 bases at V and 6 bases at J, leaving 6 bases unmatched. This CDR3 is CASSVTGTGINEQFF. The DNA for the CDR3 is TGTGCCAGCAGCGTGACCGGGACAGGGATCAATGAGCAGTTCTTC.

The CDR3: CASSFGGAGNTIYF. CDR3 nucleotide sequence: TGTGCCAGCAGTTTTGGGGGGGCTGGAAACACCATATATTTT. This chain joins TRBV6-5 and TRBJ1-3, with a tentative D call TRBD1 (5 bases). Germline assignment: CDR1 MNHEY and CDR2 SVGAGI. V shed 4 bases and J shed 2 bases, with 9 bases lying between them. There are 14 residues in the CDR3.

The rearrangement uses TRBV12-1 and TRBJ2-7; TRBD2, as called in the table, went unchecked against the DNA. TRBV12-1 represents a pseudogene. CDR3 length: 13 amino acids. CDR3 sequence: CASSFGAGPRKYV. The CDR3, as DNA: TGTGCCAGCAGCTTTGGCGCGGGACCGAGAAAATACGTC.

The chain is built from TRBV2 and TRBJ1-5; 10 bases map to TRBD1. The CDR3 consists of 15 residues. Germline values: CDR1 SNHLY, CDR2 FYNNEI. Trimming removed 4 bases from V and 6 bases from J; junction bases left unmatched: 6. CDR3 residues: CASSADRGLSQPQHF. The CDR3 DNA is TGTGCCAGCAGTGCCGACAGGGGGCTTAGTCAGCCCCAGCATTTT.